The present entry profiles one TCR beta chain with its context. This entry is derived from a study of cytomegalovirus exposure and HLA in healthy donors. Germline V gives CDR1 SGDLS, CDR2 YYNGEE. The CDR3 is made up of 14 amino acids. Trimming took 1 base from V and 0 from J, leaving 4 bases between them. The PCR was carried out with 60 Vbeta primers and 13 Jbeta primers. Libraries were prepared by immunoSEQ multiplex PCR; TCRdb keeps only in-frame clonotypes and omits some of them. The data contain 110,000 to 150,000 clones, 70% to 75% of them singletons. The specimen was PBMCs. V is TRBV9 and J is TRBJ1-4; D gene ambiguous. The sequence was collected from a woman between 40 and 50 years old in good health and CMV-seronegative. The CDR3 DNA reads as TGTGCCAGCAGCGTACGAGCAACTAATGAAAAACTGTTTTTT. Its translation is CASSVRATNEKLFF.